This TCR beta chain was captured by sequencing in a study of beta chain features in type 1 diabetes. General study findings and limits: VDJ junctions from patients with type 1 diabetes contained fewer insertions and more deletions.

As every portion of the isolated RNA was reverse transcribed, the sequencing read expressed TCRB transcripts. TCRdb's table, derived via immunoSEQ multiplex PCR, lists solely in-frame clones and lacks some. The table records 450,000 to 550,000 clones, roughly 30% of them present only once. Markers CD45RO/CCR7/CD25/CD127/CD95/CD27 served to sort CD4+ naive, central memory, regulatory and stem cell-like memory cells. This clone occurred a few times. Its antigen is not identified. The CDR3 totals 14 residues. J was trimmed by 3 bases and V by 6 bases; bases with no gene match: 3. The germline CDR1 and CDR2 sequences are SNHLY and FYNNEI.

The sample consisted of naive CD4+ T cells from blood. The gene calls are TRBV2 and TRBJ2-3; 10 positions match TRBD1. The source is a young man in good health. The CDR3 sequence is CASSDRGLTDTQYF. The CDR3 region has the DNA TGTGCCAGCAGCGACAGGGGGCTGACAGATACGCAGTATTTT.